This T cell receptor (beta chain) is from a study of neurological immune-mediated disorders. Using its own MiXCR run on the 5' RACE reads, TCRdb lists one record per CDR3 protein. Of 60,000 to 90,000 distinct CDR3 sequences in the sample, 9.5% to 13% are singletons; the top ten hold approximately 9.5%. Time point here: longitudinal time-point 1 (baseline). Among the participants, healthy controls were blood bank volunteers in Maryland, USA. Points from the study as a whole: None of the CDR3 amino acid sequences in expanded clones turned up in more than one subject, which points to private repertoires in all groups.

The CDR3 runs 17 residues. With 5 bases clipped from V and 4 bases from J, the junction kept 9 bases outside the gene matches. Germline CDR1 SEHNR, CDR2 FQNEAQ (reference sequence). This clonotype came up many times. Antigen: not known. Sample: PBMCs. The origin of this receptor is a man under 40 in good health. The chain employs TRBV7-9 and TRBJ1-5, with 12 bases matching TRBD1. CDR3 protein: CASSPSPGQGANQPQHF. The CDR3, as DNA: TGTGCCAGCAGCCCTTCTCCGGGACAGGGGGCGAATCAGCCCCAGCATTTT.